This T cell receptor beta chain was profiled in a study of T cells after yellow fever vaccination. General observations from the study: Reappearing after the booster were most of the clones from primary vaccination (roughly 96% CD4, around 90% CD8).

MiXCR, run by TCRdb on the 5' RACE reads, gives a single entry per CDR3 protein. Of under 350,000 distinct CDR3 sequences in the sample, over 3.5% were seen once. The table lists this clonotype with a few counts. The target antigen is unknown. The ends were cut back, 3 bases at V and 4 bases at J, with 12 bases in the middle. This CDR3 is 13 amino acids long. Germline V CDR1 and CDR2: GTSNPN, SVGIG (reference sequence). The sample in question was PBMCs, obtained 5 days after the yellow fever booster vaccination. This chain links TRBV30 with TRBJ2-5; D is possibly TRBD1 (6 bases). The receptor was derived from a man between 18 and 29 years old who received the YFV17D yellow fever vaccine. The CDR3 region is CAWSQGRAETQYF. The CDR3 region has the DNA TGTGCCTGGAGCCAGGGGCGCGCAGAGACCCAGTACTTC.